The sequence of this T cell receptor beta chain was determined in a study of T cells after yellow fever vaccination. Study-level information: It was SMART-Seq v4 Ultra Low Input that prepared the fractions with low cell numbers. Study results and limitations: Repertoires obtained by FACS sorting could include abundant clonotypes that entered as contaminants from the bulk population. Of the clonotypes, a small share occurred in both CD4 and CD8 compartments. Once the booster was given, most primary-vaccination clones reappeared, at 95% to 97% for CD4 and approximately 88% for CD8.

This CDR3 has 14 amino acids. After removal of 7 bases from V and 7 bases from J, the junction contained 8 bases not matched to a gene. This clonotype has just a few counts. Its target is not known. MiXCR, applied by TCRdb to the 5' RACE reads, yields one record per CDR3 protein. The repertoire holds about 340,000 distinct CDR3 sequences, 8.7% seen once, with more than 15% in the top ten. Specimen: PBMCs, collected on the day of the first yellow fever vaccination. The chain employs TRBV12-3 or TRBV12-4 and TRBJ2-2; the match to TRBD2 covers 8 bases. This clonotype was obtained from a man between 18 and 29 years old who received the YFV17D yellow fever vaccine. CDR3 coding DNA: TGTGCCAGCACTATAGGGACTAGGAACGGGGAGCTGTTTTTT. This gives the protein CASTIGTRNGELFF.